This TCR beta chain came from a study of cytomegalovirus exposure and HLA in healthy donors. Regarding the study as a whole: Cytomegalovirus status was reportedly diagnosed by the classifier with high sensitivity and specificity. Researchers reported in a later analysis that common viral pathogens appeared linked to several top clusters. Productive status was seen about 87% or about 30% of the time for most TCR beta V segments in an earlier analysis. A later analysis linked 16,951 TCR beta sequences to HLA alleles at 0.05 false discovery rate.

V lost 1 base to trimming and J lost 15 bases; unmatched junction nucleotides: 7. The germline gives CDR1 SEHNR, CDR2 FQNEAQ (reference sequence). The length of the CDR3 is 13 residues. With regard to this clone: Its antigen is unidentified.

The PCR had 60 Vbeta and 13 Jbeta primers. Some clones are missing from TCRdb's copy, which holds only in-frame ones; the method was immunoSEQ multiplex PCR. The sample holds approximately 120,000 clones; approximately 77% are singletons and the top ten take about 1.8%. This TCR was sampled from a man younger than 35 in good health and CMV-seronegative. The gene calls are TRBV7-9 and TRBJ2-1; 9 positions match TRBD1. The sample comprised PBMCs. CDR3 sequence (DNA): TGTGCCAGCAGCTTAGGCCTGGGACAGGGACCGTTCTTC. The encoded protein is CASSLGLGQGPFF.